These 3 T cell receptor beta chains share one sample of origin, sequenced in a study of Ad26.COV2.S vaccination and SARS-CoV-2 variants. The sample's treatment: some 20 received Ad26.COV2.S at low or high dose, single or two shots; 5 received placebo; per-sample allocation not given. On day 63 after the first injection, vaccine and placebo recipients gave samples. The table came from immunoSEQ multiplex PCR; TCRdb's copy has only in-frame clones and leaves some out. The data show more than 300,000 clones, about 82% seen once. This specimen consisted of peripheral blood, obtained in a trial of Ad26.COV2.S vaccine versus placebo. Receptors were obtained from a person between 18 and 65 years old who received the Ad26.COV2.S COVID-19 vaccine or a placebo.

This clone has a single count. V is TRBV5-6 and J is TRBJ1-2; D is possibly TRBD1 (5 bases). CDR3 size: 12 residues. V gave up 1 base and J gave up 8 bases, with 9 bases separating them. Germline V CDR1 and CDR2: SGHDT, YYEEEE. The CDR3 DNA follows: TGTGCCAGCAGCTTGCTCCCAGGGGGCTACACCTTC. Translating it yields CASSLLPGGYTF. The full variable domain, its missing parts supplied by reference TRBV5-6 and TRBJ1-2, is DAGVTQSPTHLIKTRGQQVTLRCSPKSGHDTVSWYQQALGQGPQFIFQYYEEEERQRGNFPDRFSGHQFPNYSSELNVNALLLGDSALYLCASSLLPGGYTFGSGTRLTVV.

The rearrangement links TRBV27 to TRBJ1-2; D gene unclear. V lost 6 bases and J 8 bases, leaving 16 bases between the germline ends. The CDR3 totals 13 residues. Germline CDR1 and CDR2: MNHEY and SMNVEV (reference sequence). The CDR3 region is CASSRAGREGYTF. The CDR3 region has the DNA TGTGCCAGCAGCCGCGCAGGTAGAGAGGGCTACACCTTC.

V is TRBV6-2 or TRBV6-3 and J is TRBJ1-2; D perhaps matches TRBD1 (5 bases). The ends were cut back, 2 bases at V and 4 bases at J, with 11 bases in the middle. In germline, CDR1 is MNHEY, CDR2 SVGEGT. The CDR3 extends over 14 amino acids. The CDR3 region is CASSYRGGTYGYTF. The CDR3 bases are TGTGCCAGCAGTTACCGGGGGGGGACCTATGGCTACACCTTC.